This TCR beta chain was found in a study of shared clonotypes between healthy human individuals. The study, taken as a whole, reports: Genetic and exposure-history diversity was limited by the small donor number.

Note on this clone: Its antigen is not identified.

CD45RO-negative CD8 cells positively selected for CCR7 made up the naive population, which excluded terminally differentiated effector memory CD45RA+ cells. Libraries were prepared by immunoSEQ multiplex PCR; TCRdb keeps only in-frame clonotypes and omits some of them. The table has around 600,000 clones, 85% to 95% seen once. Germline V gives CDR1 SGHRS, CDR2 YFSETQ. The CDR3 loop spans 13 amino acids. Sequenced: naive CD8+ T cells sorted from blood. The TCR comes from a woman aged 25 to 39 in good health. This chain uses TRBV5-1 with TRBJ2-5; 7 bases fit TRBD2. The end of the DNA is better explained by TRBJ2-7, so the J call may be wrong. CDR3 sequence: CASSPGGSYEQYF. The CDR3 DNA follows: TGCGCCAGCAGCCCCGGGGGGAGCTACGAGCAGTACTTC.